The 20 T cell receptor beta chains below were found in one sample sequenced in a study of blood T cell repertoires in COVID-19. Clones were sequenced by immunoSEQ multiplex PCR, and TCRdb holds only the in-frame ones, with some missing. The table has around 100,000 clones, approximately 91% seen once. Sample: peripheral blood. The receptors derive from a woman aged 60 to 75 with acute or convalescent COVID-19.

The rearrangement links TRBV18 to TRBJ1-5, with D uncertain. CDR1 is KGHSH and CDR2 is LQKENI in the germline V gene. V lost 6 bases to trimming and J lost 7 bases, with 13 bases between them. The CDR3 is made up of 13 amino acids. The CDR3 loop reads CASSDTAGQPQHF. In nucleotides, the CDR3 is TGTGCCAGCTCCGATACCGCGGGCCAGCCCCAGCATTTT. The variable domain in full, with the rest retrieved from reference TRBV18 and TRBJ1-5, is NAGVMQNPRHLVRRRGQEARLRCSPMKGHSHVYWYRQLPEEGLKFMVYLQKENIIDESGMPKERFSAEFPKEGPSILRIQQVVRGDSAAYFCASSDTAGQPQHFGDGTRLSIL.

Only one count was recorded for this clone. This chain uses TRBV7-2 with TRBJ1-2; D may be TRBD1 (5 bases). The CDR3 consists of 13 residues. The germline V and J ends were trimmed by 3 bases and 8 bases, with 13 bases remaining between them. Per the germline V gene, CDR1 is SGHTA and CDR2 is FQGNSA. The chain's CDR3 is CASSFRGKIGYTF. In nucleotides, the CDR3 is TGTGCCAGCAGCTTCCGGGGGAAAATAGGCTACACCTTC.

V gene TRBV19 combines with J gene TRBJ2-1, with 9 bases aligning to TRBD1. The CDR3 is 16 amino acids. Germline CDR1 is LNHDA and CDR2 is SQIVND (reference sequence). V was pared by 3 bases and J by 4 bases, with 7 bases of the junction left unmatched. The CDR3 loop is CASSILTGGRYNEQFF. The CDR3, as DNA: TGTGCCAGTAGTATCCTTACAGGGGGCCGTTACAATGAGCAGTTCTTC.

The J gene is TRBJ1-3, the V gene TRBV15; D possibly corresponds to TRBD1 (5 bases). In germline, CDR1 is LNHNV, CDR2 YYDKDF (reference sequence). V gave up 1 base and J gave up 2 bases, with 9 bases separating them. There are 15 residues in the CDR3. The CDR3 region has the DNA TGTGCCACCAGCAGAGCCAGGGATGCTGGAAACACCATATATTTT. Translated, it gives CATSRARDAGNTIYF.

The rearrangement links TRBV29-1 to TRBJ2-6, with 7 bases identical to TRBD2. Losses at the gene ends were 6 bases for V and 2 bases for J; bases not matched to a gene: 10. Germline V lookup: CDR1 SQVTM, CDR2 ANQGSEA. The length of the CDR3 is 16 residues. CDR3 sequence: CSVAGTTRPGANVLTF. DNA for the CDR3: TGCAGCGTAGCCGGGACTACAAGGCCTGGGGCCAACGTCCTGACTTTC.

The chain couples TRBV7-3 to TRBJ2-5; 8 bases match TRBD2. CDR3 length: 14 residues. Germline loops: CDR1 SGHTA, CDR2 FQGTGA. Germline trimming cut 5 bases from V and 1 base from J; bases unmatched to any gene: 3. This CDR3 is CASSRSGSQETQYF. In DNA form, the CDR3 reads TGTGCCAGCAGCCGAAGCGGGAGCCAAGAGACCCAGTACTTC.

This chain uses TRBV9 with TRBJ1-3, with D unresolved. V was trimmed by 0 bases and J by 1 base, leaving 14 bases between them. The V gene's germline CDR1 is SGDLS and CDR2 YYNGEE. This CDR3 region has 17 residues. This CDR3 reads CASSVAMADLSGNTIYF. The CDR3 DNA sequence: TGTGCCAGCAGCGTAGCTATGGCGGACTTATCTGGAAACACCATATATTTT.

This rearrangement joins TRBV5-1 to TRBJ1-2, with 10 bases aligning to TRBD1. CDR3 length equals 15 residues. V was clipped by 4 bases and J by 4 bases; unmatched bases: 7. The V gene's germline CDR1 is SGHRS and CDR2 YFSETQ. The CDR3 bases are TGCGCCAGCAGCGCAGGACAGGGGGTCGGCTATGGCTACACCTTC. Amino acid sequence: CASSAGQGVGYGYTF.

The chain couples TRBV20-1 to TRBJ1-2; D gene ambiguous. The CDR3 has 11 amino acids. Trimming shortened V by 4 bases and J by 3 bases, and 6 bases separated the two germline ends. From germline, CDR1 is DFQATT and CDR2 SNEGSKA (reference sequence). CDR3 sequence reads: CSAISDYGYTF. The CDR3 DNA reads TGCAGTGCTATTTCGGACTATGGCTACACCTTC.

The V call is TRBV28, the J call TRBJ2-6; D might be TRBD1 (5 bases). V gave up 2 bases and J gave up 1 base, with 6 bases separating them. CDR1 and CDR2 (germline): MDHEN, SYDVKM. The CDR3 length is 15 residues. The CDR3 DNA is TGTGCCAGCAGTTTACAGGGATCTGGGGCCAACGTCCTGACTTTC. It is translated as CASSLQGSGANVLTF.

This chain uses TRBV5-1 with TRBJ2-3; D possibly corresponds to TRBD1 (6 bases). V lost 0 bases to trimming and J lost 0 bases, with 11 bases between them. This CDR3 contains 16 residues. The germline V gene encodes CDR1 SGHRS and CDR2 YFSETQ. CDR3 residues: CASSLARGFSTDTQYF. CDR3 DNA sequence: TGCGCCAGCAGCTTGGCCAGGGGCTTTAGCACAGATACGCAGTATTTT.

The chain has TRBV24-1 and TRBJ2-3; D remains unclear. V lost 5 bases and J lost 2, with 10 bases in between. The CDR3 spans 14 residues. Germline V gene data show CDR1 as KGHDR and CDR2 as SFDVKD. The CDR3 DNA follows: TGTGCCACCAGTGTCGCGATACCCACAGATACGCAGTATTTT. This sequence encodes CATSVAIPTDTQYF.

The J gene is TRBJ2-2, the V gene TRBV9; possible D gene TRBD2, 5 bases. Trimming pared 4 bases from V and 0 bases from J, leaving 13 bases between. Per germline, CDR1 SGDLS and CDR2 YYNGEE. The CDR3 contains 16 residues. The CDR3 is CASSPRGAANTGELFF. CDR3 nucleotide sequence: TGTGCCAGCAGCCCCCGGGGAGCGGCGAACACCGGGGAGCTGTTTTTT.

The rearrangement joins TRBV5-1 to TRBJ1-2; D might be TRBD1 (6 bases). The CDR3 loop spans 13 amino acids. In germline, CDR1 is SGHRS, CDR2 YFSETQ. The V end lost 0 bases, the J end lost 8 bases, and 11 bases lay between the germline ends. CDR3 sequence: CASSLGQGRGYTF. Here the CDR3 DNA reads TGCGCCAGCAGCTTGGGGCAGGGGAGAGGCTACACCTTC.

This chain joins TRBV30 and TRBJ2-6, with a tentative D call TRBD2 (5 bases). V shed 2 bases and J shed 0 bases, with 5 bases lying between them. From germline, CDR1 is GTSNPN and CDR2 SVGIG (reference sequence). CDR3 length: 14 residues. The CDR3 is CAWSRGSGANVLTF. CDR3 bases: TGTGCCTGGAGTCGGGGCTCTGGGGCCAACGTCCTGACTTTC.

J is TRBJ1-1 and V is TRBV5-4; perhaps TRBD1 as D (5 bases). Germline V lookup: CDR1 SGHNT, CDR2 YYREEE (reference sequence). Deletions cut 0 bases from V and 1 base from J, with 10 bases between. CDR3 size: 15 residues. CDR3 sequence (DNA): TGTGCCAGCAGCTTGGGGGGGGGTCAGAACACTGAAGCTTTCTTT. The encoded protein is CASSLGGGQNTEAFF.

V and J are TRBV28 and TRBJ2-1, with a tentative D call TRBD1 (5 bases). Germline V gives CDR1 MDHEN, CDR2 SYDVKM. This CDR3 is 13 amino acids long. Trimming pared 2 bases from V and 11 bases from J, leaving 13 bases between. The CDR3 nucleotides read TGTGCCAGCAGTTTAGGCGGTAGGGGTAAGCAGTTCTTC. Encoded protein: CASSLGGRGKQFF.

CDR3 sequence: CSASINEQFF. The DNA for the CDR3 is TGCAGTGCTAGTATAAATGAGCAGTTCTTC. The chain has TRBV20-1 and TRBJ2-1; D uncertain. Trimming stripped 3 bases from V and 7 bases from J, with 4 bases between. Germline V gives CDR1 DFQATT, CDR2 SNEGSKA (reference sequence). The CDR3 extends over 10 amino acids.

The genes are TRBV2 and TRBJ2-1, with 10 bases that match TRBD2. The germline V gene has CDR1 SNHLY and CDR2 FYNNEI. This CDR3 has 16 residues. The trim removed 7 bases at V and 6 bases at J, leaving 12 bases unmatched. The CDR3 DNA follows: TGTGCCAGCACCAACGGCCCTAGCGGGGGCTCCAATGAGCAGTTCTTC. As protein: CASTNGPSGGSNEQFF.

The chain combines TRBV16 with TRBJ2-1; tentative D call: TRBD2 (5 bases). The CDR3 runs 14 residues. The germline V gene encodes CDR1 KGHSY and CDR2 FQNENV. Trimming took off 0 bases at V and 9 bases at J, with 12 bases between the two ends. This CDR3 is CASSQSNSDGEQFF. CDR3 bases: TGTGCCAGCAGCCAATCGAATAGCGATGGTGAGCAGTTCTTC.